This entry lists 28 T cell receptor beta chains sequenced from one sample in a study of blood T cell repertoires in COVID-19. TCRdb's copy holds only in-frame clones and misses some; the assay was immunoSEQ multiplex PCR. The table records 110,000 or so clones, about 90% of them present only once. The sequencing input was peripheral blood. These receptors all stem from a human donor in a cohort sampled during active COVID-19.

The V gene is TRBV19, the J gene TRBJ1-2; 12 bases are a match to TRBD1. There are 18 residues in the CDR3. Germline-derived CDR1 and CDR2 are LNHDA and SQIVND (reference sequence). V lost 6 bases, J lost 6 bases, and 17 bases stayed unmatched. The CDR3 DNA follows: TGTGCCAGTAGCAGCCTCCTGGGACAGGGGGCTAACTATCATGGCTACACCTTC. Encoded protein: CASSSLLGQGANYHGYTF.

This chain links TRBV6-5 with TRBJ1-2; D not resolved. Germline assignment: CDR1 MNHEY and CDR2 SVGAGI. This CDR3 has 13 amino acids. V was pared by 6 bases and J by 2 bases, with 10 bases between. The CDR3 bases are TGTGCCAGCAGGCTCGACTCCAACTATGGCTACACCTTC. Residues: CASRLDSNYGYTF.

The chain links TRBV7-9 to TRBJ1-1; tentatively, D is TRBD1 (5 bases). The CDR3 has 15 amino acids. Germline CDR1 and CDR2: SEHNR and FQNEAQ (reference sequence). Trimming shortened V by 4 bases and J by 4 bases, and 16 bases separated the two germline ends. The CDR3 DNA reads TGTGCCAGCAGCTACGGCGGGGCGCGGGGCACTGAAGCTTTCTTT. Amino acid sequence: CASSYGGARGTEAFF.

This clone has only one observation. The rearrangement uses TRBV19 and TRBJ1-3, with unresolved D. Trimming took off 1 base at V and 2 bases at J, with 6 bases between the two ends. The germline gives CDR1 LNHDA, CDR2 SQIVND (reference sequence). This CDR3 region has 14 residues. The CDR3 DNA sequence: TGTGCCAGTAGTATAGGGAGAACTGGAAACACCATATATTTT. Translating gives CASSIGRTGNTIYF.

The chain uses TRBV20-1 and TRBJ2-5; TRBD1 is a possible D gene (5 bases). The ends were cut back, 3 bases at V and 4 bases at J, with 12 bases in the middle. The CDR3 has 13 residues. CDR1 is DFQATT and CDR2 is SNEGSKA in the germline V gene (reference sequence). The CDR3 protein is CSASGAPVETQYF. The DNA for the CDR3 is TGCAGTGCTAGTGGGGCTCCGGTAGAGACCCAGTACTTC.

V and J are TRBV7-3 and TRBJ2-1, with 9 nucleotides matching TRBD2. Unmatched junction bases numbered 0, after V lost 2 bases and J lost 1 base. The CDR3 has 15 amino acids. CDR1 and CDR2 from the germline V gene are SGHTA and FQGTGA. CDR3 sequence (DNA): TGTGCCAGCAGCTTACTAGCGGGGTCCTACAATGAGCAGTTCTTC. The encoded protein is CASSLLAGSYNEQFF.

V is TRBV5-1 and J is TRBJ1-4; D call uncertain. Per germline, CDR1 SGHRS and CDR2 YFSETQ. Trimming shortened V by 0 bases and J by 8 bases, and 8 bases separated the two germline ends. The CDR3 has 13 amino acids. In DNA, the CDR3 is TGCGCCAGCAGCTTGGCTAAAAGCGAAAAACTGTTTTTT. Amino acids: CASSLAKSEKLFF.

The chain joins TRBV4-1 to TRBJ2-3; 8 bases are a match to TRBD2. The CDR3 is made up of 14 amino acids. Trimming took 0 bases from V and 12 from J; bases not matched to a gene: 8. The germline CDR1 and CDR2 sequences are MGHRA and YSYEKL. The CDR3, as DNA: TGCGCCAGCAGCCAAGATGGGGCGGGGGGCTTTCAGTATTTT. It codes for CASSQDGAGGFQYF.

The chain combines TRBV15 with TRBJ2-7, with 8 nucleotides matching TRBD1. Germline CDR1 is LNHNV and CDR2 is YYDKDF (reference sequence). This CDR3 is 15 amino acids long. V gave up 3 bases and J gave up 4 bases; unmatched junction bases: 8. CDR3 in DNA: TGTGCCACCAGCAGGGGAAGACAGGGGCCATACGAGCAGTACTTC. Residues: CATSRGRQGPYEQYF. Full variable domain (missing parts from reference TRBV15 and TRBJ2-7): DAMVIQNPRYQVTQFGKPVTLSCSQTLNHNVMYWYQQKSSQAPKLLFHYYDKDFNNEADTPDNFQSRRPNTSFCFLDIRSPGLGDTAMYLCATSRGRQGPYEQYFGPGTRLTVT.

CDR3 coding DNA: TGTGCCAGCAGTTATGGGTTACAGGGCTACGAGCAGTACTTC. This translates into CASSYGLQGYEQYF. The chain carries TRBV6-5 and TRBJ2-7; weak D call: TRBD1 (6 bases). The CDR3 has 14 residues. V was clipped by 3 bases and J by 3 bases, with 12 bases between them. Germline CDR1 reads MNHEY; CDR2 reads SVGAGI.

CDR3 bases: TGCAGCGTTGATGGATTAGACAGTGAAGCTTTCTTT. Translating gives CSVDGLDSEAFF. The rearrangement links TRBV29-1 to TRBJ1-1, with D possibly matching TRBD1 (5 bases). The CDR3 is 12 residues long. Germline CDR1 and CDR2: SQVTM and ANQGSEA. V was pared by 3 bases and J by 7 bases, with 12 bases between. Together with reference TRBV29-1 and TRBJ1-1, the CDR3 gives the full variable domain: SAVISQKPSRDICQRGTSLTIQCQVDSQVTMMFWYRQQPGQSLTLIATANQGSEATYESGFVIDKFPISRPNLTFSTLTVSNMSPEDSSIYLCSVDGLDSEAFFGQGTRLTVV.

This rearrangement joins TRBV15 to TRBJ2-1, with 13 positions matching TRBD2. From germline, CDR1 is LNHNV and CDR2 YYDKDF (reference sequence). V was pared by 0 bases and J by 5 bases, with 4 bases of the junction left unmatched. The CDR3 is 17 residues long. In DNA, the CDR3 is TGTGCCACCAGCAGAGAGCCGGGACTAGCGGGGAACAATGAGCAGTTCTTC. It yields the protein CATSREPGLAGNNEQFF.

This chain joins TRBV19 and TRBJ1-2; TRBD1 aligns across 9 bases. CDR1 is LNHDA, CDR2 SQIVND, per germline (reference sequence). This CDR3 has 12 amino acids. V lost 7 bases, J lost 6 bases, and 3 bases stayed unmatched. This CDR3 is CASIGTGHGYTF. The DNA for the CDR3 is TGTGCCAGTATAGGGACAGGGCATGGCTACACCTTC.

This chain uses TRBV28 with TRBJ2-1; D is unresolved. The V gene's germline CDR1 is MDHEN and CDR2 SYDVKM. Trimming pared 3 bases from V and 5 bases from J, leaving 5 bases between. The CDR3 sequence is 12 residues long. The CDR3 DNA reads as TGTGCCAGCAGTTTTACAGACAATGAGCAGTTCTTC. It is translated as CASSFTDNEQFF.

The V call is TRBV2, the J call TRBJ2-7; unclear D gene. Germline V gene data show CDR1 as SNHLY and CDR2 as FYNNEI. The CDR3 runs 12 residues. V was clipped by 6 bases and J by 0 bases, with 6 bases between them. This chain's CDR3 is CASRVSSYEQYF. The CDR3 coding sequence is TGTGCCAGCAGGGTCAGCTCCTACGAGCAGTACTTC.

The CDR3 bases are TGTGCCAGCTCACCAACGGTCGTCTCTGGGGCCAACGTCCTGACTTTC. It codes for CASSPTVVSGANVLTF. The chain recombines TRBV18 with TRBJ2-6, with D hard to call. This CDR3 has 16 amino acids. The V end lost 2 bases, the J end lost 0 bases, and 8 bases lay between the germline ends. The V gene's germline CDR1 is KGHSH and CDR2 LQKENI.

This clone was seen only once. The CDR3 sequence: CSAVQGREQYF. As DNA, the CDR3 is TGCAGTGCTGTACAGGGTAGGGAGCAGTACTTC. The chain recombines TRBV20-1 with TRBJ2-7, with D tentatively TRBD1 (6 bases). Trimming took 5 bases from V and 7 from J, leaving 12 bases between them. This CDR3 has 11 amino acids. Germline lookup yields CDR1 DFQATT and CDR2 SNEGSKA (reference sequence).

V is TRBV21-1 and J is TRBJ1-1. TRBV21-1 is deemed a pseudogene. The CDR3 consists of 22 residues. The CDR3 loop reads CASSKALRHRKGGRNQNTEAFF. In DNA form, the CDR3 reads TGTGCCAGCAGCAAAGCGCTGAGACACAGGAAGGGAGGAAGGAATCAGAACACTGAAGCTTTCTTT.

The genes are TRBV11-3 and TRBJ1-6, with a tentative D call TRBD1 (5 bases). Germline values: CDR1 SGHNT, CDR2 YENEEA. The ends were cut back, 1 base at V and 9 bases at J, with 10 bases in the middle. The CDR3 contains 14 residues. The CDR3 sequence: CASSLGQTVSPLHF. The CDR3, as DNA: TGTGCCAGCAGCTTAGGACAGACAGTTTCACCCCTCCACTTT. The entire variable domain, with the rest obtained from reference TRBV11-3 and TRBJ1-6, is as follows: EAGVVQSPRYKIIEKKQPVAFWCNPISGHNTLYWYLQNLGQGPELLIRYENEEAVDDSQLPKDRFSAERLKGVDSTLKIQPAELGDSAVYLCASSLGQTVSPLHFGNGTRLTVT.

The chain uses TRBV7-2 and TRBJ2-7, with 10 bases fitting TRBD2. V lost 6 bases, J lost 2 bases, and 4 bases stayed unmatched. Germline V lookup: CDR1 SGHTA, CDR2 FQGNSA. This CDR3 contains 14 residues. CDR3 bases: TGTGCCAGCAGTACTAGCGGGAAGACCTACGAGCAGTACTTC. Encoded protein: CASSTSGKTYEQYF.

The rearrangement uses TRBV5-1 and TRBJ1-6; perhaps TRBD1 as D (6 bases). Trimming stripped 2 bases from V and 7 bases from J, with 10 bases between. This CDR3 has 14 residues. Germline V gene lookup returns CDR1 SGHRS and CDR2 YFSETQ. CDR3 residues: CASSLQGLNSPLHF. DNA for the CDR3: TGCGCCAGCAGCTTACAGGGATTGAATTCACCCCTCCACTTT.

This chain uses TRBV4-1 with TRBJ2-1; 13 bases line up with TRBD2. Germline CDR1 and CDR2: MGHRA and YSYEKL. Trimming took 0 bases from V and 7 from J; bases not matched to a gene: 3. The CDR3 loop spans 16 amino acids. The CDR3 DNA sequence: TGCGCCAGCAGCCAAGATATGGGACTAGCGGGGAATGAGCAGTTCTTC. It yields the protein CASSQDMGLAGNEQFF.

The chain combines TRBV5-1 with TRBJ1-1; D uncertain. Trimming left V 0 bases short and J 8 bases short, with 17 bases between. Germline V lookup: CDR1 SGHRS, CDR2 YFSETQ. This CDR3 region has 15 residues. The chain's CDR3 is CASSLASTASPEAFF. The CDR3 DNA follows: TGCGCCAGCAGCTTGGCCTCTACTGCTTCCCCCGAAGCTTTCTTT.

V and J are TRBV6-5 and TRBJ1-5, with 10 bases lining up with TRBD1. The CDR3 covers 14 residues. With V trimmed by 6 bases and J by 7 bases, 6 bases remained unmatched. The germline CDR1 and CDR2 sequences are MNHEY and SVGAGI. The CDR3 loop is CASRRQGADQPQHF. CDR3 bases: TGTGCCAGCAGGCGACAGGGGGCGGACCAGCCCCAGCATTTT.

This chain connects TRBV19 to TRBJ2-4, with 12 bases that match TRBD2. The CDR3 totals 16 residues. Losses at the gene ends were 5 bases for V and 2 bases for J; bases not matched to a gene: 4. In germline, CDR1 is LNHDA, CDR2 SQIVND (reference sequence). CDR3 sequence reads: CASSLAGGVTKNIQYF. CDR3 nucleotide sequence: TGTGCCAGTAGTCTAGCGGGGGGGGTGACCAAAAACATTCAGTACTTC.

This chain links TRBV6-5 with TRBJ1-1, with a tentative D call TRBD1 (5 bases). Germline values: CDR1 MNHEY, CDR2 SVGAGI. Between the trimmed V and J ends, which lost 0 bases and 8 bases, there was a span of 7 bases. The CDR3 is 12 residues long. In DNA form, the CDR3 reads TGTGCCAGCAGTTACTCGAGACAGGAAGCTTTCTTT. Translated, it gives CASSYSRQEAFF.

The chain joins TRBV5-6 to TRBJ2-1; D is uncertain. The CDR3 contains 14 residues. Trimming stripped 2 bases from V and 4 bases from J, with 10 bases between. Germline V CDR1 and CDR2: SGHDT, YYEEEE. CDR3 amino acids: CASSLSVLYNEQFF. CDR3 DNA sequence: TGTGCCAGCAGCTTATCTGTATTGTACAATGAGCAGTTCTTC.

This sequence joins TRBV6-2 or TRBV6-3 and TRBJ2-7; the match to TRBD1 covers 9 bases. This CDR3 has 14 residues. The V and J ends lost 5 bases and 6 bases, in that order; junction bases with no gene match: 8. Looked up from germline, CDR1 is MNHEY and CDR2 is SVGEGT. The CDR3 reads CASSRRQGVFEQYF. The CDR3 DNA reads TGTGCCAGCAGTCGTCGACAGGGGGTTTTCGAGCAGTACTTC.